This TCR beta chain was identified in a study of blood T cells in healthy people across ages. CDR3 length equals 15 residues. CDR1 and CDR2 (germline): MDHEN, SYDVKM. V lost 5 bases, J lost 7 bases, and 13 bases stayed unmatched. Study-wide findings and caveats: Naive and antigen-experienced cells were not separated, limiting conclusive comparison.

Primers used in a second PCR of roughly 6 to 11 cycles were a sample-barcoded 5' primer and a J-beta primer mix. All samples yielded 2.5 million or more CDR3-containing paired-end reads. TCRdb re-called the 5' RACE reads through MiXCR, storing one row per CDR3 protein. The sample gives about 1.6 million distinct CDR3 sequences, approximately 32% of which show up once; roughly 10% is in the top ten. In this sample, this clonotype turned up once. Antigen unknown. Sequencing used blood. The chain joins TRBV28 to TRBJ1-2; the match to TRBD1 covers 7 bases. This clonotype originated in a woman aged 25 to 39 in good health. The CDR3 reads CASSPVGKGARGYTF. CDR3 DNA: TGTGCCAGCAGTCCGGTGGGGAAGGGGGCGCGTGGCTACACCTTC.